A single sample is the source of the 11 T cell receptor beta chains below, sequenced in a study of control samples from healthy donors and cancer patients. The assay was immunoSEQ multiplex PCR, and TCRdb's table has in-frame clones only and misses some. The data contain about 69,000 clones, 75% to 90% of them seen just once; the ten biggest clones take up approximately 2.8%. Source material: PBMCs. The receptors were sampled from a woman in her forties or fifties with lung cancer.

This chain uses TRBV7-8 with TRBJ2-1, with a tentative D call TRBD1 (6 bases). The CDR3 sequence is 17 residues long. Germline loops: CDR1 SGHVS, CDR2 FQNEAQ. Trimming cost V 3 bases and J 4 bases, with 19 bases left between them. This CDR3 is CASSFIGQGWAYNEQFF. The CDR3 DNA is TGTGCCAGCAGCTTTATCGGGCAGGGGTGGGCTTACAATGAGCAGTTCTTC. Together with reference TRBV7-8 and TRBJ2-1, the CDR3 gives the full variable domain: GAGVSQSPRYKVAKRGQDVALRCDPISGHVSLFWYQQALGQGPEFLTYFQNEAQLDKSGLPSDRFFAERPEGSVSTLKIQRTQQEDSAVYLCASSFIGQGWAYNEQFFGPGTRLTVL.

The CDR3 DNA reads as TGTGCCAGCAGCTGGGGGGATTACAATGAGCAGTTCTTC. This sequence encodes CASSWGDYNEQFF. This chain links TRBV11-3 with TRBJ2-1, with D possibly matching TRBD2 (6 bases). CDR1 is SGHNT, CDR2 YENEEA, per germline. V shed 4 bases and J shed 4 bases, with 8 bases lying between them. The CDR3 totals 13 residues.

This chain's CDR3 is CASSPSTGGDGGYTF. The CDR3 DNA follows: TGTGCCAGCAGTCCCTCGACAGGGGGCGACGGTGGCTACACCTTC. The chain carries TRBV6-5 and TRBJ1-2; 10 bases map to TRBD1. Germline CDR1 reads MNHEY; CDR2 reads SVGAGI. The CDR3 totals 15 residues. V was clipped by 5 bases and J by 7 bases; unmatched bases: 10.

In the case of this clone: Additional DNA sequences in this sample encode the identical CDR3. The chain combines TRBV7-9 with TRBJ1-5; D unresolved. The V and J ends lost 1 base and 7 bases respectively, with 5 bases between them. This CDR3 is built from 12 residues. The germline V gene encodes CDR1 SEHNR and CDR2 FQNEAQ (reference sequence). Here the CDR3 reads CASSLEGQPQHF. CDR3 nucleotide sequence: TGTGCCAGCAGCTTAGAGGGCCAGCCCCAGCATTTT.

The CDR3 region is CASSQGRNTEAFF. The CDR3 DNA follows: TGTGCCAGTAGTCAGGGCAGAAACACTGAAGCTTTCTTT. This chain uses TRBV19 with TRBJ1-1; D is possibly TRBD1 (5 bases). The CDR3 spans 13 residues. Germline assignment: CDR1 LNHDA and CDR2 SQIVND (reference sequence). Trimming left V 5 bases short and J 2 bases short, with 9 bases between.

This clone was recorded once. V gene TRBV5-1 combines with J gene TRBJ2-1; TRBD2 aligns across 11 bases. Germline CDR1 SGHRS, CDR2 YFSETQ. J gave up 0 bases and V 0 bases, and 8 bases lay outside the gene matches. This CDR3 spans 19 amino acids. The CDR3 nucleotides read TGCGCCAGCAGCTTGGGCGGTAGCGGGGGGGTGAGCTCCTACAATGAGCAGTTCTTC. Translating gives CASSLGGSGGVSSYNEQFF. The full variable domain, rest sourced from reference TRBV5-1 and TRBJ2-1, is KAGVTQTPRYLIKTRGQQVTLSCSPISGHRSVSWYQQTPGQGLQFLFEYFSETQRNKGNFPGRFSGRQFSNSRSEMNVSTLELGDSALYLCASSLGGSGGVSSYNEQFFGPGTRLTVL.

The chain employs TRBV9 and TRBJ1-2; tentative D call: TRBD1 (6 bases). V was shortened by 0 bases and J by 3 bases, with 9 bases between the two germline ends. CDR1 and CDR2 (germline): SGDLS, YYNGEE. The CDR3 has 14 amino acids. The CDR3 DNA follows: TGTGCCAGCAGCGTAGATGCAGGGGACTATGGCTACACCTTC. Protein product: CASSVDAGDYGYTF.

This clone appeared a single time. The chain uses TRBV9 and TRBJ1-5; possible D gene TRBD1, 5 bases. The CDR3 contains 14 residues. Trimming pared 0 bases from V and 4 bases from J, leaving 8 bases between. Germline values: CDR1 SGDLS, CDR2 YYNGEE. The CDR3 DNA reads as TGTGCCAGCAGCGTAGATGGGGGTAATCAGCCCCAGCATTTT. As protein: CASSVDGGNQPQHF.

In nucleotides, the CDR3 is TGTGCCAGCTCACCACCCGCAGAGACAGATACGCAGTATTTT. This gives the protein CASSPPAETDTQYF. V and J are TRBV18 and TRBJ2-3; D is unclear. Germline V gene lookup returns CDR1 KGHSH and CDR2 LQKENI. Trimming shortened V by 0 bases and J by 3 bases, and 7 bases separated the two germline ends. The CDR3 spans 14 residues.

The rearrangement joins TRBV2 to TRBJ1-2, with D possibly TRBD1 on 5 matching bases. The CDR3 totals 12 residues. Trimming removed 5 bases at V and 4 bases at J, with 8 bases between. The germline V gene encodes CDR1 SNHLY and CDR2 FYNNEI. CDR3 protein: CASSFDSYGYTF. CDR3 sequence (DNA): TGTGCCAGCAGTTTTGACAGCTATGGCTACACCTTC.

The chain is built from TRBV9 and TRBJ1-3, with 8 positions matching TRBD1. CDR1 and CDR2 from the germline V gene are SGDLS and YYNGEE. V shed 2 bases and J 0 bases; nucleotides not matched to a gene: 7. The CDR3 totals 17 residues. In DNA form, the CDR3 reads TGTGCCAGCAGCGTGAGCCAGGGGGCGAACTCTGGAAACACCATATATTTT. This translates into CASSVSQGANSGNTIYF.